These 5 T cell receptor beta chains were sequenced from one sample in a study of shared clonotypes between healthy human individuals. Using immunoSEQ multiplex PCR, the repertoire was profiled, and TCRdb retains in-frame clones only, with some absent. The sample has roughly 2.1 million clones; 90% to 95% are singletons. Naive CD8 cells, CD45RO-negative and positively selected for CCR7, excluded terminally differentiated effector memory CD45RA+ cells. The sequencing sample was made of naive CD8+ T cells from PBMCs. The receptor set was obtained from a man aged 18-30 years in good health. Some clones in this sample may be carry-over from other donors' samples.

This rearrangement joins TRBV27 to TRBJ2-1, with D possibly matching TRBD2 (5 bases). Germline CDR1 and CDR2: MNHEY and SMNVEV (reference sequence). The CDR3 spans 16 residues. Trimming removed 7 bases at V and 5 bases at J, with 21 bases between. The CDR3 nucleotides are TGTGCCAGCACCCTTAGGCCCACGGGATCCCACAATGAGCAGTTCTTC. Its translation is CASTLRPTGSHNEQFF.

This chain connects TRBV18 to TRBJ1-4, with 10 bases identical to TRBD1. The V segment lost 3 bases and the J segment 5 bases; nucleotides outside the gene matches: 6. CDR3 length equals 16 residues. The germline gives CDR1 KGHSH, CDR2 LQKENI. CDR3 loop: CASSPVRTGGNEKLFF. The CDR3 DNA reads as TGTGCCAGCTCACCGGTACGGACAGGGGGAAATGAAAAACTGTTTTTT.

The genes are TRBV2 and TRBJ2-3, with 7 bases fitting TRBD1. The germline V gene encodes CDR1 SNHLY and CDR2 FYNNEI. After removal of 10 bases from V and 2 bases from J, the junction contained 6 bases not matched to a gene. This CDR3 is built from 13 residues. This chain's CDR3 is CAIRDRNTDTQYF. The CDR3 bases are TGTGCCATAAGGGACAGAAACACAGATACGCAGTATTTT. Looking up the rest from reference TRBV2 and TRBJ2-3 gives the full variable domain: EPEVTQTPSHQVTQMGQEVILRCVPISNHLYFYWYRQILGQKVEFLVSFYNNEISEKSEIFDDQFSVERPDGSNFTLKIRSTKLEDSAMYFCAIRDRNTDTQYFGPGTRLTVL.

CDR3 in DNA: TGTGCCTGGAGTGTACGAACAGGGAGCACCTATAATTCACCCCTCCACTTT. Translated, it gives CAWSVRTGSTYNSPLHF. The rearrangement joins TRBV30 to TRBJ1-6, with D possibly TRBD1 on 6 matching bases. CDR3 size: 17 residues. Trimming left V 0 bases short and J 2 bases short, with 14 bases between. Germline V gene data show CDR1 as GTSNPN and CDR2 as SVGIG (reference sequence).

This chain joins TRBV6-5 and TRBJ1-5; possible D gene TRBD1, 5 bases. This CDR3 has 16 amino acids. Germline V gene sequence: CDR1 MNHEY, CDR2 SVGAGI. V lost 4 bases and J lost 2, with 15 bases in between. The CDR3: CASSLNRWGGNQPQHF. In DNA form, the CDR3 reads TGTGCCAGCAGTTTAAACAGGTGGGGAGGCAATCAGCCCCAGCATTTT.